This TCR beta chain was recorded in a study of blood T cell repertoires in COVID-19. The wider study: Whether acute or convalescent, the COVID-19 samples came from the United States, Italy and Spain. Nucleic acid was either cDNA or gDNA, and it came from T cells, B-cell-depleted T cells, or PBMCs.

V lost 8 bases and J lost 6; bases outside the gene matches: 12. In germline, CDR1 is PRHDT, CDR2 FYEKMQ (reference sequence). The CDR3 is 16 residues long. Libraries were prepared by immunoSEQ multiplex PCR; TCRdb keeps only in-frame clonotypes and omits some of them. The table lists about 250,000 clones, approximately 89% of them singletons, with about 4.5% in the top ten. The V call is TRBV13, the J call TRBJ2-1; the match to TRBD2 covers 11 bases. This receptor was taken from a woman between 35 and 50 years old who had recovered from COVID-19. Sequenced: peripheral blood. The CDR3: CASSLGEGTSGNEQFF. CDR3 DNA sequence: TGTGCCAGCTCCCTAGGAGAAGGGACTAGCGGCAATGAGCAGTTCTTC.